The present T cell receptor beta chain was sequenced within a study of blood T cell repertoires in COVID-19. Study-level information: Both acute and convalescent COVID-19 samples were obtained from the United States, Italy and Spain. T cells, B-cell-depleted T cells, or PBMCs provided the cDNA or gDNA that served as material.

The protocol was immunoSEQ multiplex PCR, while the TCRdb copy is restricted to in-frame clones and leaves out a portion. The repertoire has about 140,000 clones, around nine tenths of them found once; the top ten carry roughly 4%. This CDR3 region has 14 residues. CDR1 is KGHDR, CDR2 SFDVKD, per germline. V was pared by 6 bases and J by 5 bases, with 6 bases of the junction left unmatched. Sequenced material: peripheral blood. The genes are TRBV24-1 and TRBJ2-7; 10 nucleotides agree with TRBD1. This receptor was identified in a woman in her thirties or forties with acute or convalescent COVID-19. As DNA, the CDR3 is TGTGCCACCAGTACCCCGGACAGGGGGAACGAGCAGTACTTC. Protein: CATSTPDRGNEQYF.